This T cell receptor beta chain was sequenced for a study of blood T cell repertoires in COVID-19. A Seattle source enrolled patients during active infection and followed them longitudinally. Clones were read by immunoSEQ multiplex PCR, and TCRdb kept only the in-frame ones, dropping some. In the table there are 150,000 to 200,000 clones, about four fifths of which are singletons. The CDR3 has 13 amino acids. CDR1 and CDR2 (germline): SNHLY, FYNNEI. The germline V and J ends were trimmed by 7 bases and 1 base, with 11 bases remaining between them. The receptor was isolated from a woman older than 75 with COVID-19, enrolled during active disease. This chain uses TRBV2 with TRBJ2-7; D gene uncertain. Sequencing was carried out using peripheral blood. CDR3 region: CASNLGRSYEQYF. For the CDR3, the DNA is TGTGCCAGCAATTTGGGCAGATCCTACGAGCAGTACTTC.